This T cell receptor beta chain was profiled in a study of cytomegalovirus exposure and HLA in healthy donors. PCR used 60 Vbeta primers and 13 Jbeta primers. Only in-frame clones appear in the TCRdb table, and some are missing; sequencing was by immunoSEQ multiplex PCR. The sample includes 150,000 or so clones, around 88% of them seen just once. This clone was observed a few times. The V gene lost 3 bases and the J gene lost 6 bases, with 3 bases spanning the gap. CDR3 size: 12 residues. The germline CDR1 and CDR2 sequences are MNHEY and SMNVEV (reference sequence). J is TRBJ1-6 and V is TRBV27; D is unclear. The sequenced sample was PBMCs. This receptor was identified in a woman aged 18-35 years in good health and CMV-seronegative. CDR3 sequence reads: CASSFRNSPLHF. CDR3 coding DNA: TGTGCCAGCAGTTTCCGTAATTCACCCCTCCACTTT.